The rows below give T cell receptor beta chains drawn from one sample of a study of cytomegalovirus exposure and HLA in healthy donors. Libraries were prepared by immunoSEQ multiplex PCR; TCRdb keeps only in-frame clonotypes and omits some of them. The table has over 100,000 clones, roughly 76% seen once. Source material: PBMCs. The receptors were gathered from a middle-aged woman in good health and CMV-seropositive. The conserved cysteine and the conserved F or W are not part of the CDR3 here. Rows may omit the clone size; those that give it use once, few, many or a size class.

CDR3: ASSLWTGGSDEQF
J: TRBJ2-1
size: NA
V: TRBV5-1
length: 13

CDR3: ASSPDRNYGYT
J: TRBJ1-2
size: few
V: TRBV18
length: 11

CDR3: ASSYGSAIY
J: TRBJ1-3
size: NA
V: TRBV2
length: 9

CDR3: ASSLDRGNYGYT
J: TRBJ1-2
size: NA
V: TRBV5-1
length: 12

CDR3: ASSTQRGRQETQY
J: TRBJ2-5
size: NA
V: TRBV9
length: 13

CDR3: ATEYRGYGYT
J: TRBJ1-2
size: NA
V: TRBV19
length: 10

CDR3: ASSSGPDRGDSPLH
J: TRBJ1-6
size: NA
V: TRBV25-1
length: 14

CDR3: ASAFLAQTQY
J: TRBJ2-5
size: few
V: TRBV19
length: 10

CDR3: ASSLLDIPNEKLF
J: TRBJ1-4
size: NA
V: TRBV7-9
length: 13

CDR3: ASSYTGTSRGGEQF
J: TRBJ2-1
size: NA
V: TRBV6-6
length: 14

CDR3: ASSSQGFNQPQH
J: TRBJ1-5
size: NA
V: TRBV7-9
length: 12

CDR3: AWSESLNQPQH
J: TRBJ1-5
size: NA
V: TRBV30
length: 11

CDR3: ASSYFAGSPYEQY
J: TRBJ2-7
size: NA
V: TRBV6-5
length: 13

CDR3: SVEMRQSYGYT
J: TRBJ1-2
size: few
V: TRBV29-1
length: 11

CDR3: ASSDPVRGGKLF
J: TRBJ1-4
size: NA
V: TRBV25-1
length: 12

CDR3: ASSPSAGGETQY
J: TRBJ2-5
size: few
V: TRBV18
length: 12

CDR3: AWSVLRGLASPLH
J: TRBJ1-6
size: NA
V: TRBV30
length: 13

CDR3: ASSVYRDGYT
J: TRBJ1-2
size: few
V: TRBV9
length: 10

CDR3: ASSGQGPSDGYT
J: TRBJ1-2
size: NA
V: TRBV2
length: 12

CDR3: ASRGQGNHYGYT
J: TRBJ1-2
size: NA
V: TRBV6-6
length: 12

CDR3: ASRGRPGERQGADNEQF
J: TRBJ2-1
size: few
V: TRBV2
length: 17

CDR3: ASKSGGVHSPLH
J: TRBJ1-6
size: NA
V: TRBV25-1
length: 12

CDR3: AGRDSMNTEAF
J: TRBJ1-1
size: NA
V: TRBV5-4
length: 11

CDR3: ASSRGSGGQPQH
J: TRBJ1-5
size: few
V: TRBV4-1
length: 12

CDR3: ASSPQGLISTGELF
J: TRBJ2-2
size: NA
V: TRBV7-3
length: 14

CDR3: ASSLDGTSMTEQF
J: TRBJ2-1
size: NA
V: TRBV5-1
length: 13

CDR3: ASSVATTGGEQY
J: TRBJ2-7
size: once
V: TRBV9
length: 12

CDR3: ASSDGTGIQYEQY
J: TRBJ2-7
size: NA
V: TRBV5-4
length: 13

CDR3: ASRDGLMNTEAF
J: TRBJ1-1
size: NA
V: TRBV6-6
length: 12

CDR3: ASRPGTDYEQY
J: TRBJ2-7
size: NA
V: TRBV6-1
length: 11

CDR3: ASTERGGYEQY
J: TRBJ2-7
size: NA
V: TRBV10-2
length: 11

CDR3: ASSLGGIANEKLF
J: TRBJ1-4
size: NA
V: TRBV5-1
length: 13

CDR3: ASSDGTASSYNSPLH
J: TRBJ1-6
size: NA
V: TRBV2
length: 15

CDR3: ASSWGPGERGYT
J: TRBJ1-2
size: NA
V: TRBV5-1
length: 12

CDR3: AWSYWSGNTIY
J: TRBJ1-3
size: NA
V: TRBV30
length: 11

CDR3: SVEGESGGRVPPLGNQPQH
J: TRBJ1-5
size: NA
V: TRBV29-1
length: 19

CDR3: ASKPFGLGEKLF
J: TRBJ1-4
size: few
V: TRBV19
length: 12

CDR3: AWSLGAHTQY
J: TRBJ2-3
size: NA
V: TRBV30
length: 10

CDR3: ASRGGASAYEQY
J: TRBJ2-7
size: few
V: TRBV7-9
length: 12

CDR3: ASSLRAFWETQY
J: TRBJ2-5
size: NA
V: TRBV27
length: 12

CDR3: ASSTDGNSYNEQF
J: TRBJ2-1
size: NA
V: TRBV7-6
length: 13

CDR3: ARGWDGSGNTIY
J: TRBJ1-3
size: NA
V: TRBV30
length: 12

CDR3: ASSPGTVSGNTIY
J: TRBJ1-3
size: NA
V: TRBV9
length: 13

CDR3: AWRRTVNTGELF
J: TRBJ2-2
size: NA
V: TRBV30
length: 12

CDR3: ASSFRSQGAGSPLH
J: TRBJ1-6
size: NA
V: TRBV5-1
length: 14

CDR3: ASSFGPGAGELF
J: TRBJ2-2
size: NA
V: TRBV7-9
length: 12

CDR3: ASSVGQSSGNTIY
J: TRBJ1-3
size: NA
V: TRBV9
length: 13

CDR3: ASRRDYGYT
J: TRBJ1-2
size: once
V: TRBV6-5
length: 9

CDR3: ASSYSGLAGGRGQY
J: TRBJ2-7
size: NA
V: TRBV6-7
length: 14

CDR3: ASSEGTGLIETQY
J: TRBJ2-5
size: NA
V: TRBV2
length: 13

CDR3: ASSRGGQDYYEQY
J: TRBJ2-7
size: few
V: TRBV4-1
length: 13

CDR3: ASSGAAGAIQETQY
J: TRBJ2-5
size: few
V: TRBV2
length: 14

CDR3: TSSQARTGWEQPQH
J: TRBJ1-5
size: NA
V: TRBV1
length: 14